This T cell receptor (beta chain) was captured by sequencing in a study of cytomegalovirus exposure and HLA in healthy donors. At the level of the study: A subsequent analysis reported that the roughly 120 validation repertoires were produced on the same platform that had also been used for the 600 to 700 first-cohort repertoires. Study-wide findings and caveats: The study labeled 170 or so TCR beta chains cytomegalovirus-associated.

Worth noting for this clone: Antigen: not known.

The V gene end was trimmed by 7 bases and the J gene end by 4 bases; junction bases not matched to a gene: 6. Germline V gene data show CDR1 as MNHEY and CDR2 as SMNVEV (reference sequence). This CDR3 has 15 residues. The assay was immunoSEQ multiplex PCR, and TCRdb's table has in-frame clones only and misses some. Among 150,000 to 200,000 clones listed, about 85% were seen once. Material for sequencing was PBMCs. The genes are TRBV27 and TRBJ1-5; 11 bases align to TRBD1. This sequence was found in a man younger than 35 in good health and CMV-seropositive. The CDR3 protein is CASTRTGGDNQPQHF. The CDR3, as DNA: TGTGCCAGCACCAGGACAGGGGGCGATAATCAGCCCCAGCATTTT.